This paragraph reports one T cell receptor beta chain. Its antigen is unknown. CDR3 length: 14 residues. The V end was cut by 0 bases, the J end by 3 bases, with 11 bases between. Germline values: CDR1 DFQATT, CDR2 SNEGSKA (reference sequence). Ten milliliters was the volume of peripheral blood drawn from each donor. A sample-barcoded 5' primer and a J-beta primer mix were used in a second PCR of about 7 to 12 cycles. There were at least 2.5 million CDR3-containing paired-end reads obtained from each sample. MiXCR was run by TCRdb on the 5' RACE reads, yielding one entry per CDR3 protein. The data hold hundreds of thousands of distinct CDR3 sequences, with around 20% observed a single time. The data originate from a study of blood T cells in healthy people across ages. Study-wide results and caveats: Greater diversity and more naive CD4+ cells were seen in long-lived donors than in aged donors. The study lacked donor CMV status, which possibly confounded expanded clonotype changes.

This receptor was identified in a man between 65 and 85 years old in good health. Sequenced material: blood. The chain carries TRBV20-1 and TRBJ1-1; D unclear. This CDR3 is CSARDGLRYTEAFF. The CDR3 bases are TGCAGTGCTAGAGATGGACTTAGGTACACTGAAGCTTTCTTT.